Listed below are T cell receptor beta chains from one sample, sequenced in a study of response to subunit inactivated influenza vaccine. TCRdb recomputed calls from the RT-PCR reads with MiXCR, one row per CDR3 protein. The sample contains about 800,000 distinct CDR3 sequences, roughly 20% of which appear only once. The sequencing used PBMCs from blood, collected 5 days after vaccination. These receptors were collected from a man aged 50 to 60 who received an inactivated influenza vaccine. Both conserved end residues are part of each CDR3. The order of the fields is D gene, clone size, CDR3 length, V gene, J gene, CDR3 DNA, CDR3 protein. D genes are given only for firm matches. Clone size is not always given. Where it is, it says once, few, many or a class for expanded clones.

D: TRBD1; size: few; length: 12; V: TRBV29-1; J: TRBJ1-2; DNA: TGCAGCGTTGGGACAGGAGGGTATGGCTACACCTTC; CDR3: CSVGTGGYGYTF
D: TRBD2; size: few; length: 17; V: TRBV12-3/TRBV12-4; J: TRBJ2-5; DNA: TGTGCCAGCAGTCCACTCTCGGGACTAGCGGGGGAAGAGACCCAGTACTTC; CDR3: CASSPLSGLAGEETQYF
D: -; size: -; length: 14; V: TRBV20-1; J: TRBJ1-2; DNA: TGCAGTGCTAGAGATCTTCCCAATGGCTATGGCTACACCTTC; CDR3: CSARDLPNGYGYTF
D: TRBD2; size: -; length: 17; V: TRBV11-2; J: TRBJ2-1; DNA: TGTGCCAGCAGCTTAGTACTAGCGGGTCCAGCGGGTGATGAGCAGTTCTTC; CDR3: CASSLVLAGPAGDEQFF
D: TRBD1; size: few; length: 14; V: TRBV7-2; J: TRBJ2-7; DNA: TGTGCCAGCAGTTCGACAGGGGCTACGTACGAGCAGTACTTC; CDR3: CASSSTGATYEQYF
D: TRBD2; size: once; length: 14; V: TRBV7-9; J: TRBJ2-7; DNA: TGTGCCAGCAGCTTGGCGGGAGGGCCGGTTGAGCAGTACTTC; CDR3: CASSLAGGPVEQYF
D: TRBD1; size: many; length: 14; V: TRBV6-2/TRBV6-3; J: TRBJ2-7; DNA: TGTGCCAGCAGACGGACAGGGGGCGTTTACGAGCAGTACTTC; CDR3: CASRRTGGVYEQYF
D: -; size: -; length: 17; V: TRBV7-2; J: TRBJ2-1; DNA: TGTGCCAGCAGCTTAGTTGTTTCGGGGGCGTTATACAATGAGCAGTTCTTC; CDR3: CASSLVVSGALYNEQFF
D: -; size: -; length: 16; V: TRBV12-3/TRBV12-4; J: TRBJ1-1; DNA: TGTGCCAGCAGAAAAGGGAGTTTGGGGATGAACACTGAAGCTTTCTTT; CDR3: CASRKGSLGMNTEAFF
D: -; size: -; length: 13; V: TRBV7-7; J: TRBJ2-5; DNA: TGTGCTAGCAGCCTGAGGTTCGGAGAGACCCAGTACTTC; CDR3: CASSLRFGETQYF
D: -; size: -; length: 13; V: TRBV29-1; J: TRBJ1-2; DNA: TGCAGCGTTGGAGACAGAGATAACTATGGCTACACCTTC; CDR3: CSVGDRDNYGYTF
D: -; size: -; length: 14; V: TRBV6-5; J: TRBJ2-1; DNA: TGTGCCAGCAGTTACTATCCTGAGGGCTATGAGCAGTTCTTC; CDR3: CASSYYPEGYEQFF
D: TRBD1; size: -; length: 16; V: TRBV12-3/TRBV12-4; J: TRBJ2-1; DNA: TGTGCCAGCAGTACTTCAGGGGGCGCCCTCCCCAATGAGCAGTTCTTC; CDR3: CASSTSGGALPNEQFF
D: -; size: -; length: 10; V: TRBV29-1; J: TRBJ2-1; DNA: TGCAGCGTAGGGGCGGAACGGCAGTTCTTC; CDR3: CSVGAERQFF
D: -; size: -; length: 13; V: TRBV29-1; J: TRBJ2-1; DNA: TGCAGCGTTTTTGGCCAGTTACAGAGTGAGCAGTTCTTC; CDR3: CSVFGQLQSEQFF
D: -; size: -; length: 13; V: TRBV5-1; J: TRBJ2-7; DNA: TGCGCCAGCAGCTTTTACAGGGCCTACGAGCAGTACTTC; CDR3: CASSFYRAYEQYF
D: -; size: -; length: 12; V: TRBV2; J: TRBJ2-7; DNA: TGTGCCAGCTGCAGGCGCTCCTACGAGCAGTACTTC; CDR3: CASCRRSYEQYF
D: -; size: few; length: 14; V: TRBV29-1; J: TRBJ2-7; DNA: TGCAGCGTCGTGCGGGACACAGGGTCCTACGAGCAGTACTTC; CDR3: CSVVRDTGSYEQYF
D: TRBD1; size: -; length: 17; V: TRBV5-1; J: TRBJ1-1; DNA: TGCGCCAGCAGCTTAGGGACAGGGGAGAGGATTGCTGATGAAGCTTTCTTT; CDR3: CASSLGTGERIADEAFF
D: -; size: -; length: 12; V: TRBV10-3; J: TRBJ1-5; DNA: TGTGCCTCGGCAGACCTCAATCAGCCCCAGCATTTT; CDR3: CASADLNQPQHF
D: -; size: -; length: 14; V: TRBV20-1; J: TRBJ2-3; DNA: TGCAGTGCTAGACCTAGCTTCGTGTCAGATACGCAGTATTTT; CDR3: CSARPSFVSDTQYF
D: TRBD1; size: few; length: 13; V: TRBV20-1; J: TRBJ1-4; DNA: TGCAGTGCTAGGGGACAGGGGGATGAAAAACTGTTTTTT; CDR3: CSARGQGDEKLFF
D: TRBD1; size: few; length: 12; V: TRBV5-6; J: TRBJ1-1; DNA: TGTGCCAGCAGCTTGGTTGGACAGGGGGCTTTCTTT; CDR3: CASSLVGQGAFF
D: TRBD1; size: few; length: 15; V: TRBV7-8; J: TRBJ2-7; DNA: TGTGCCAGCAGCTTAGCAGTGACAGGGGGTTACGAGCAGTACTTC; CDR3: CASSLAVTGGYEQYF
D: TRBD1; size: -; length: 15; V: TRBV6-6; J: TRBJ2-2; DNA: TGTGCCAGCACCCGAGGACAGGTGAACACCGGGGAGCTGTTTTTT; CDR3: CASTRGQVNTGELFF
D: -; size: -; length: 17; V: TRBV12-3/TRBV12-4; J: TRBJ2-1; DNA: TGTGCCAGCAGTGGCCCTGGACGGAACCTGGGATACAATGAGCAGTTCTTC; CDR3: CASSGPGRNLGYNEQFF
D: -; size: few; length: 14; V: TRBV7-2; J: TRBJ2-7; DNA: TGTGCCAGCAGCCCCTATGGACCATCCTACGAGCAGTACTTC; CDR3: CASSPYGPSYEQYF
D: TRBD1; size: few; length: 17; V: TRBV6-1; J: TRBJ1-2; DNA: TGTGCCAGCAGGACGTGGTTATCAGGGGGCGCTTACTATGGCTACACCTTC; CDR3: CASRTWLSGGAYYGYTF
D: TRBD1; size: few; length: 15; V: TRBV7-2; J: TRBJ1-5; DNA: TGTGCCAGCAGGGGGGAGTCAGGGGGTAATCAGCCCCAGCATTTT; CDR3: CASRGESGGNQPQHF
D: TRBD1; size: few; length: 13; V: TRBV6-7; J: TRBJ2-2; DNA: TGTGCCGGGGGACAGGGGGAGACCGGGGAGCTGTTTTTT; CDR3: CAGGQGETGELFF
D: -; size: few; length: 15; V: TRBV7-9; J: TRBJ1-1; DNA: TGTGCCAGCAATGGCATCGGGGGGAAGGGCGCTGAAGCTTTCTTT; CDR3: CASNGIGGKGAEAFF
D: TRBD2; size: -; length: 13; V: TRBV20-1; J: TRBJ2-5; DNA: TGCAGTGCTCCAGTAGCGGGGGGGGTAACCCAGTACTTC; CDR3: CSAPVAGGVTQYF
D: -; size: many; length: 14; V: TRBV20-1; J: TRBJ1-1; DNA: TGCAGTGCTAGAGTGAAGGGTTTGAACACTGAAGCTTTCTTT; CDR3: CSARVKGLNTEAFF
D: TRBD1; size: few; length: 15; V: TRBV5-1; J: TRBJ2-7; DNA: TGCGCCAGCAGCTCGAGGGGGACAGGGGGCGACGAGCAGTACTTC; CDR3: CASSSRGTGGDEQYF
D: -; size: few; length: 15; V: TRBV15; J: TRBJ1-5; DNA: TGTGCCACCAGCAGAGAGGTGACTAGCAATCAGCCCCAGCATTTT; CDR3: CATSREVTSNQPQHF
D: -; size: many; length: 16; V: TRBV7-2; J: TRBJ2-3; DNA: TGTGCCAGCAGCTTAAATTTCCTTAGATTGACAGATACGCAGTATTTT; CDR3: CASSLNFLRLTDTQYF
D: -; size: -; length: 15; V: TRBV24-1; J: TRBJ1-5; DNA: TGTGCCACCCGACTTGGGGGCGGGCTAAATCAGCCCCAGCATTTT; CDR3: CATRLGGGLNQPQHF
D: -; size: few; length: 17; V: TRBV7-2; J: TRBJ2-1; DNA: TGTGCCAGCAGCTTAGAGCGGACAGATCTATTCTACAATGAGCAGTTCTTC; CDR3: CASSLERTDLFYNEQFF
D: -; size: -; length: 13; V: TRBV6-1; J: TRBJ1-2; DNA: TGTGCCAGCAGACAGGCAGCTAACTATGGCTACACCTTC; CDR3: CASRQAANYGYTF
D: -; size: few; length: 14; V: TRBV20-1; J: TRBJ2-1; DNA: TGCAGTGCTAGGGGAGGGGGCTCCTACAATGAGCAGTTCTTC; CDR3: CSARGGGSYNEQFF
D: TRBD2; size: -; length: 15; V: TRBV7-2; J: TRBJ2-1; DNA: TGTGCCAGCAGCTTAGTCGGAGCGGGAGACTTTGAGCAGTTCTTC; CDR3: CASSLVGAGDFEQFF
D: -; size: few; length: 13; V: TRBV18; J: TRBJ2-1; DNA: TGTGCCAGCTCACTCCTAGGGGTCGATGAGCAGTTCTTC; CDR3: CASSLLGVDEQFF
D: -; size: -; length: 15; V: TRBV5-1; J: TRBJ2-3; DNA: TGCGCCAGCAGCTTGTGGAAGGACCGCACAGATACGCAGTATTTT; CDR3: CASSLWKDRTDTQYF
D: TRBD2; size: few; length: 17; V: TRBV20-1; J: TRBJ2-1; DNA: TGCAGTGCTAGAGATTCGGCGGGGGTGTTCTCCTACAATGAGCAGTTCTTC; CDR3: CSARDSAGVFSYNEQFF
D: -; size: -; length: 16; V: TRBV7-8; J: TRBJ2-1; DNA: TGTGCCAGCAGCTTAGGTAGGCAGCTCTCCTACAATGAGCAGTTCTTC; CDR3: CASSLGRQLSYNEQFF
D: -; size: few; length: 13; V: TRBV12-3/TRBV12-4; J: TRBJ1-2; DNA: TGTGCCAGCAGCCCTACAGGTCCCAATGGCTACACCTTC; CDR3: CASSPTGPNGYTF
D: TRBD2; size: -; length: 15; V: TRBV27; J: TRBJ2-1; DNA: TGTGCCAGCAGCCTCCGGTCTAGCGGGAGGGCTGAGCAGTTCTTC; CDR3: CASSLRSSGRAEQFF
D: -; size: -; length: 13; V: TRBV27; J: TRBJ1-1; DNA: TGTGCCAGCAGTTCCCGACAGTACGGAGGAGCTTTCTTT; CDR3: CASSSRQYGGAFF